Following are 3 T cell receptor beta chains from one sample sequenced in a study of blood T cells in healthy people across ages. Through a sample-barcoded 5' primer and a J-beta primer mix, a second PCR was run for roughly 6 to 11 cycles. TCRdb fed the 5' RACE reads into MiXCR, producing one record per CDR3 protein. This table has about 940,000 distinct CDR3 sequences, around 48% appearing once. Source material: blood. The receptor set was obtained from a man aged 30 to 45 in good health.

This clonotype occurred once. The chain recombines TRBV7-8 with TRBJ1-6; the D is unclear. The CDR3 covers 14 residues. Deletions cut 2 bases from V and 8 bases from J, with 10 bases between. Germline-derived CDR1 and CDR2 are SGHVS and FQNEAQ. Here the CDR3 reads CASSLNARDSPLHF. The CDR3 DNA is TGTGCCAGCAGCTTAAACGCGAGGGATTCACCCCTCCACTTT.

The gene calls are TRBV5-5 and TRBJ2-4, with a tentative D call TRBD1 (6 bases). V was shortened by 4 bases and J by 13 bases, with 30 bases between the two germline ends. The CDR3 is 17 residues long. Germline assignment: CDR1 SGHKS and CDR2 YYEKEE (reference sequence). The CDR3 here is CASSLRNPGHRASEQYF. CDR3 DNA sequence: TGTGCCAGCAGCCTACGCAACCCGGGACACCGTGCCTCGGAGCAGTACTTC.

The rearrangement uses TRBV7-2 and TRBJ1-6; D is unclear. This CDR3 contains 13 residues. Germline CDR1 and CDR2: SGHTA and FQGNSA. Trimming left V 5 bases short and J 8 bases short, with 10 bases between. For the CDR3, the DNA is TGTGCCAGCAGCCCGAACGCTGATTCACCCCTCCACTTT. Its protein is CASSPNADSPLHF.